This T cell receptor beta chain came from a study of T cell responses to AZD1222 COVID-19 vaccine (TCRdb year 2021). Background on the whole study: AZD1222 recipients given second doses at about 4 weeks or at about 12 weeks were pooled, since spike-specific TCR depth and breadth were not found to differ between the two schedules. TCR sequencing covered some 240 trial participants: some 210 given two doses of AZD1222 and around 26 given two doses of MenACWY control vaccine. Enrollment into the trials was organized by age into subgroups of 18-55, 56-69 and 70-plus years, and those subgroups contained roughly 140, 27 and 60 TCR-sequenced participants, respectively. Beyond this particular receptor, the publication reports: Reportedly, almost half of the unique spike-specific TCRs recognized epitopes lying outside the regions that are mutated in the B.1.351 and B.1.1.7 variants. Because no day 14 peak-response samples were available, the repertoires could be characterized only after the peak T cell response. In the small 56-69-year group, the increase in depth fell short of significance, most likely because of low power. Only five to seven AZD1222 recipients were SARS-CoV-2 seropositive at baseline, limiting conclusions about previously exposed vaccinees. The vaccine-associated CD4 TCRs covered the entire spike protein, and the dominant responses fell in regions 160-218 and 743-854. Participants were mostly white British and included more females than males, and it was suggested by the authors that clonal diversity may have been underestimated. A significant rise in spike-specific TCR breadth and depth was observed after two AZD1222 doses relative to day 0 and relative to MenACWY recipients.

Comment on this clone: Its cognate antigen has yet to be identified. No much larger clone exists at a distance of one base, and base qualities are not known.

CDR1 and CDR2, looked up from the germline V gene (reference sequence), are LNHDA and SQIVND. The CDR3 numbers 16 residues from cysteine through phenylalanine. The DNA shown is the 48-base CDR3, in frame from base 1. V lost 3 bases and J lost 5 bases; the stretch between them is 17 bases long. The CDR3 regions of human TCRbeta chains were subjected to immunosequencing. As for the original processing: Repertoire TCRs were matched against a reference library of SARS-CoV-2-specific TCRs generated with the MIRA antigen-specificity platform. Breadth was defined as the fraction of unique TCRs that were SARS-CoV-2-associated. Depth was defined as the fraction of total T cells that were SARS-CoV-2-associated. Using the MIRA data, every spike-specific TCR was mapped to the spike region that the TCR reacted to and assigned to either a CD4 or a CD8 class. Log10-transformed breadth and depth values were compared by one-way ANOVA with Sidak's multiple comparisons tests. TCRdb took over this immuneACCESS table, retaining in-frame rearrangements with V and J assigned. Such tables are incomplete; in checked studies, under half of the missing clones stem from an unresolved V gene, and the remainder is unexplained. Clone size and the V and J calls come from that table; the DNA yielded D and trimming. This sample has roughly 150,000 clones in its table, and 70% to 90% of those were observed once. The ten largest clonotypes hold roughly 4.7% of the sample.

What the time point label conveys for this sample: baseline before first vaccination. Vaccinee samples came from UK trials COV001 and COV002, including a single-blind randomized controlled phase 2/3 trial of AZD1222 (ChAdOx1 nCoV-19) in healthy adults. For TCRbeta chain sequencing, PBMC samples from trial participants were taken at day 0 and at day 28 after the second dose. The chain is made from TRBV19 and TRBJ1-5, with the D gene not confidently named. The receptor's source is an adult in good health. Sequenced here: peripheral blood, sampled on day 0 of AZD1222 vaccination. The CDR3 amino acid sequence is: CASSIGPRLGDQPQHF. The nucleotides read TGTGCCAGTAGTATTGGTCCGCGTCTGGGAGATCAGCCCCAGCATTTT.